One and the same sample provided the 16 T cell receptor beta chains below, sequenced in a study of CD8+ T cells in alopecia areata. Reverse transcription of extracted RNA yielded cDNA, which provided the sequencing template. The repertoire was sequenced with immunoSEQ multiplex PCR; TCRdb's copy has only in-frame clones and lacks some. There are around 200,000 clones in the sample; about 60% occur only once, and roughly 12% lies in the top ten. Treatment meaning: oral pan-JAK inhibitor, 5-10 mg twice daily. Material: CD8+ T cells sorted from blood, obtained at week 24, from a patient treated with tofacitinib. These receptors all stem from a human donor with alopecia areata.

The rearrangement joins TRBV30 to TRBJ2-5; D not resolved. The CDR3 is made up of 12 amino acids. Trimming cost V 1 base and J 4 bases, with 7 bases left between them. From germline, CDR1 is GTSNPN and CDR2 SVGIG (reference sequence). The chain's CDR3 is CAWSDAGETQYF. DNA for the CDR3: TGTGCCTGGAGTGATGCAGGAGAGACCCAGTACTTC.

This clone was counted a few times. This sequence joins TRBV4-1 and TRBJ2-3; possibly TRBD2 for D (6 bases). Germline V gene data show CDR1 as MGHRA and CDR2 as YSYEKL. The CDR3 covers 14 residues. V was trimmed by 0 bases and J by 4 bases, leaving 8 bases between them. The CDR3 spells CASSQEAGSDTQYF. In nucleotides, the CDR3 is TGCGCCAGCAGCCAAGAGGCGGGGTCAGATACGCAGTATTTT.

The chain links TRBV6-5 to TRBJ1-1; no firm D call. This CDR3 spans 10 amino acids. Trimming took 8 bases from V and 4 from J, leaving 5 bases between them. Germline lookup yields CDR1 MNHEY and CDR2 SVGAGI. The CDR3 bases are TGTGCCAGCGGTAGCACTGAAGCTTTCTTT. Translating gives CASGSTEAFF.

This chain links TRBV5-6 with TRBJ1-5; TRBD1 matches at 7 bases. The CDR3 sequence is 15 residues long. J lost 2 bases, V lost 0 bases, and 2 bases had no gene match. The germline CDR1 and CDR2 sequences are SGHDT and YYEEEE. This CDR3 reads CASSLDRGGNQPQHF. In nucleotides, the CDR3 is TGTGCCAGCAGCTTGGACAGGGGTGGCAATCAGCCCCAGCATTTT.

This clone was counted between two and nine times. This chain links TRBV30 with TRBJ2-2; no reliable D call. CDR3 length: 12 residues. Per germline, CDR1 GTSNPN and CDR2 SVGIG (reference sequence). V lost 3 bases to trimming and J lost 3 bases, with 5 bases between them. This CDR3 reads CAWRLDTGELFF. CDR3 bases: TGTGCCTGGAGGCTGGACACCGGGGAGCTGTTTTTT.

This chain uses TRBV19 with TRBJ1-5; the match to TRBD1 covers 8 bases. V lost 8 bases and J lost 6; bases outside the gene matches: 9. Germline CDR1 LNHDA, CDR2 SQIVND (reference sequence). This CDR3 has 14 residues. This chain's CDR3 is CASPSGGACQPQHF. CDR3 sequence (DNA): TGTGCCAGTCCCTCAGGGGGCGCGTGTCAGCCCCAGCATTTT.

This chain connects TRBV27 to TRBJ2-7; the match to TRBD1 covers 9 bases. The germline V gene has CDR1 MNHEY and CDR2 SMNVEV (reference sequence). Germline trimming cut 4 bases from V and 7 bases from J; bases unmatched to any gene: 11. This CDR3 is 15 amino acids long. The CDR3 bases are TGTGCCAGCAGTTCTCCCCGGGACAGGGTAGGGGAGCAGTACTTC. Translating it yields CASSSPRDRVGEQYF.

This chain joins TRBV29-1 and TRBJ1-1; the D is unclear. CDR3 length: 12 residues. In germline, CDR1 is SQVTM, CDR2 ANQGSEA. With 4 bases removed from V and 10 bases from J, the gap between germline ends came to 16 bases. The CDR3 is CSVGREFLGAFF. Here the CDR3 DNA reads TGCAGCGTTGGGAGGGAGTTCCTGGGAGCTTTCTTT. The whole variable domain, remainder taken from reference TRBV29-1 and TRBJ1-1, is SAVISQKPSRDICQRGTSLTIQCQVDSQVTMMFWYRQQPGQSLTLIATANQGSEATYESGFVIDKFPISRPNLTFSTLTVSNMSPEDSSIYLCSVGREFLGAFFGQGTRLTVV.

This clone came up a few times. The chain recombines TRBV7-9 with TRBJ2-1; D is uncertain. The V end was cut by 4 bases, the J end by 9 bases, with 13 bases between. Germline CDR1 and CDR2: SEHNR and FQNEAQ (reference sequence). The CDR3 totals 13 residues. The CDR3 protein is CASSSEPRIEQFF. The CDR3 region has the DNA TGTGCCAGCAGCTCCGAACCCAGAATTGAGCAGTTCTTC.

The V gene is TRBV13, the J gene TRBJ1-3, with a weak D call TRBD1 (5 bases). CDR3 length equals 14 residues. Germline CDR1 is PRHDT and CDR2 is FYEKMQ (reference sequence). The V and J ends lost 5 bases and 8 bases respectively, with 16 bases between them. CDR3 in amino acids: CASSNGRDGHTIYF. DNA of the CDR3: TGTGCCAGCAGCAATGGACGGGACGGTCACACCATATATTTT.

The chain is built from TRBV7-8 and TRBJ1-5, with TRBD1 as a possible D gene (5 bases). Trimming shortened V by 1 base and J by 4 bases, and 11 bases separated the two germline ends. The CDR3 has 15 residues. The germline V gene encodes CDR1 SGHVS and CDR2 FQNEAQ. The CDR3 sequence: CASSLGYRTNQPQHF. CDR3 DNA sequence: TGTGCCAGCAGCTTAGGGTACAGGACAAATCAGCCCCAGCATTTT.

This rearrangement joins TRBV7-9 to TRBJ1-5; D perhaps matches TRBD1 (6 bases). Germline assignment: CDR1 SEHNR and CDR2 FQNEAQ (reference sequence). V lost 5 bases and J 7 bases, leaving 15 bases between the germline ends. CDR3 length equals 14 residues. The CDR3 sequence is CASSPGGAAQPQHF. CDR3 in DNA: TGTGCCAGCAGCCCCGGGGGGGCGGCGCAGCCCCAGCATTTT.

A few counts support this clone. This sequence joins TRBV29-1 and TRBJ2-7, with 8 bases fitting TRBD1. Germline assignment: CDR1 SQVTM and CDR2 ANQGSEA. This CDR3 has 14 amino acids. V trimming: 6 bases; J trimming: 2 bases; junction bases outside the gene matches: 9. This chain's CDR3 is CSVGWTGYTYEQYF. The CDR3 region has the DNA TGCAGCGTGGGCTGGACAGGGTATACCTACGAGCAGTACTTC.

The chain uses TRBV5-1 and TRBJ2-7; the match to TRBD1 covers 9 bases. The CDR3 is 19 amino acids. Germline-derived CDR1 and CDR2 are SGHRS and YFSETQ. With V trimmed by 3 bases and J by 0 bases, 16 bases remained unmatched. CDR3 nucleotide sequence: TGCGCCAGCAGCTCCTCATACCCGGGACAGGGAGGAAGCTCCTACGAGCAGTACTTC. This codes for CASSSSYPGQGGSSYEQYF.

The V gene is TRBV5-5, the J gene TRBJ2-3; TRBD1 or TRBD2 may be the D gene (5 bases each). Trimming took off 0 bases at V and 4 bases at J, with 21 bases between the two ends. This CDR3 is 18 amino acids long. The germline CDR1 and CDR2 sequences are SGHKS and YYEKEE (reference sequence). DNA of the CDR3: TGTGCCAGCAGCTTGGGATGGGGTGAGCGAGGGGTTTCAGATACGCAGTATTTT. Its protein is CASSLGWGERGVSDTQYF.

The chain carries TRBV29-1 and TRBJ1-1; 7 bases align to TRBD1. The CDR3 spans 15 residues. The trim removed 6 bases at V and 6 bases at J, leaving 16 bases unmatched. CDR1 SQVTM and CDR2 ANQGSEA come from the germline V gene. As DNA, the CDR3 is TGCAGCGTGGGGGATTTGACAGGGTCGGGCCCTGAAGCTTTCTTT. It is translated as CSVGDLTGSGPEAFF. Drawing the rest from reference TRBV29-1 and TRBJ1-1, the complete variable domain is SAVISQKPSRDICQRGTSLTIQCQVDSQVTMMFWYRQQPGQSLTLIATANQGSEATYESGFVIDKFPISRPNLTFSTLTVSNMSPEDSSIYLCSVGDLTGSGPEAFFGQGTRLTVV.